This TCR beta chain was documented in a study of human T cells and chemical hapten exposure. CDR3 length: 15 residues. Germline CDR1 is SGHAT and CDR2 is FQNNGV. The V and J ends lost 0 bases and 4 bases, in that order; junction bases with no gene match: 3. Time point described: healthy volunteer bleed at 2 weeks. Unfractionated whole blood was the source from which total RNA was extracted. Original data processing: Sample TCR counts, which ranged from about 20,000 to 700,000, had a median of 95,638. One entry per CDR3 protein results from TCRdb running MiXCR on the RACE reads. TCRdb assigned the V and J calls; the authors' analysis was not used. The top ten hold 1.5% to 2% of the sample, which has 100,000 to 150,000 distinct CDR3 sequences, roughly 9% seen once.

The rearrangement links TRBV11-2 to TRBJ2-4; 7 positions agree with TRBD1. The TCR comes from a male donor in good health. Some clones in this sample may be carry-over from other donors' samples. The sequenced sample consisted of whole blood. The CDR3 nucleotides are TGTGCCAGCAGCTTAGACGGGACAGAAAAAAACATTCAGTACTTC. Amino acids: CASSLDGTEKNIQYF.